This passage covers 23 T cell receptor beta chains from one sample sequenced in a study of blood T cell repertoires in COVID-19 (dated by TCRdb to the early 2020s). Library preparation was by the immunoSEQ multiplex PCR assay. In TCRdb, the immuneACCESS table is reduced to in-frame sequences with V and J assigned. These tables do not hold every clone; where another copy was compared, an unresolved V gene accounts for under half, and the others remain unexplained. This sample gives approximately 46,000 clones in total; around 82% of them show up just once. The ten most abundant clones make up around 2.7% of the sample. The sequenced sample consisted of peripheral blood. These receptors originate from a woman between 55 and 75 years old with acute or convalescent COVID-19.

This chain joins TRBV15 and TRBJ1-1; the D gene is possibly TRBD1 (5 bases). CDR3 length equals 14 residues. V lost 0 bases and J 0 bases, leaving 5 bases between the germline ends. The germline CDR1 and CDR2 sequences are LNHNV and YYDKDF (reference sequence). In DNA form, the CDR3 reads TGTGCCACCAGCAGAGAGGGGCTGAACACTGAAGCTTTCTTT. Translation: CATSREGLNTEAFF.

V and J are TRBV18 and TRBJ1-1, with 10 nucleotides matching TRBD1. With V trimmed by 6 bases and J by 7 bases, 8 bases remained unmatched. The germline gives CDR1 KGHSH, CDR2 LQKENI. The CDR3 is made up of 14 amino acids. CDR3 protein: CASSSDRGPGEAFF. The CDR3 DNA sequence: TGTGCCAGCTCGTCCGACAGGGGGCCGGGTGAAGCTTTCTTT.

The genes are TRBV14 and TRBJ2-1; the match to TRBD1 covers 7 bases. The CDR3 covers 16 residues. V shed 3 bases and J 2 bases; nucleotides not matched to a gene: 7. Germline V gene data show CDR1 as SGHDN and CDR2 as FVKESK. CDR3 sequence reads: CASSHHAGTAYNEQFF. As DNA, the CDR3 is TGTGCCAGCAGCCACCACGCCGGGACAGCCTACAATGAGCAGTTCTTC.

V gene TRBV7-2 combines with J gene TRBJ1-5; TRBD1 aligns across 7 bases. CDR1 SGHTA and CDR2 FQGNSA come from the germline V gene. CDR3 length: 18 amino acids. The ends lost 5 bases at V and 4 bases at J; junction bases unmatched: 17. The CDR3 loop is CASSPIPQGISGNQPQHF. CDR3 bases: TGTGCCAGCAGCCCGATCCCACAGGGGATTTCGGGTAATCAGCCCCAGCATTTT. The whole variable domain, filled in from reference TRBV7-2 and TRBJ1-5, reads GAGVSQSPSNKVTEKGKDVELRCDPISGHTALYWYRQSLGQGLEFLIYFQGNSAPDKSGLPSDRFSAERTGGSVSTLTIQRTQQEDSAVYLCASSPIPQGISGNQPQHFGDGTRLSIL.

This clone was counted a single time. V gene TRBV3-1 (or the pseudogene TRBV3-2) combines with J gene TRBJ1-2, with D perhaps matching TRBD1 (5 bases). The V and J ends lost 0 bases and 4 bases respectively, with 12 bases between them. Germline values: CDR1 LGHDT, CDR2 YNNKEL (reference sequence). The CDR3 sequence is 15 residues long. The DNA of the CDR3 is TGTGCCAGCAGCCAAGATAGGAGGGGTGGCTATGGCTACACCTTC. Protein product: CASSQDRRGGYGYTF.

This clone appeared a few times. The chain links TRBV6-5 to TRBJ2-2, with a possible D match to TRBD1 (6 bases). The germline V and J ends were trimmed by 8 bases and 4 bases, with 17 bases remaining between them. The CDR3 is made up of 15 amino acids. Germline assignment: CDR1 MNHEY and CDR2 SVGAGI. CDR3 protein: CASDWEQGITGELFF. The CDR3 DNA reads TGTGCCAGCGATTGGGAACAGGGTATCACCGGGGAGCTGTTTTTT.

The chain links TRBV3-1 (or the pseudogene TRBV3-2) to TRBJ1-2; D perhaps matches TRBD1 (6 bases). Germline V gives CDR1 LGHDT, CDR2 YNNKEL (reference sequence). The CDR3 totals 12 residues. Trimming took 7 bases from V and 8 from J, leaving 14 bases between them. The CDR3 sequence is CASKGGLAGYTF. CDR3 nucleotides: TGTGCCAGCAAAGGGGGTCTGGCCGGCTACACCTTC.

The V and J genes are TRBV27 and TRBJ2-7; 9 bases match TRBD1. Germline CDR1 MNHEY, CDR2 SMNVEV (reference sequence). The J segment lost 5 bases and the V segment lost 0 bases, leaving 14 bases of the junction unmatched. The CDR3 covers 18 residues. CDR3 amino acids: CASSLSNPRDRVHHEQYF. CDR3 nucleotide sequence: TGTGCCAGCAGTTTATCGAATCCCCGGGACAGGGTTCATCACGAGCAGTACTTC.

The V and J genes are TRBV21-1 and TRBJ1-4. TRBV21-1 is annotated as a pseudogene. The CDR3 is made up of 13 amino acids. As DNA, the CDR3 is TGTGCCAGCAGCAAAGGTCTCAATGAAAAACTGTTTTTT. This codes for CASSKGLNEKLFF.

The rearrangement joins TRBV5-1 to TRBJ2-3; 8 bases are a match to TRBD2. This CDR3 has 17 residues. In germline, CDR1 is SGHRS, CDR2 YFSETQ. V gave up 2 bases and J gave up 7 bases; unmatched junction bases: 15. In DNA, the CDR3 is TGCGCCAGCAGCTTTTCCGGGACTAGGCCCGGGAGGAATACGCAGTATTTT. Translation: CASSFSGTRPGRNTQYF. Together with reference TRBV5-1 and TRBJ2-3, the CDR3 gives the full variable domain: KAGVTQTPRYLIKTRGQQVTLSCSPISGHRSVSWYQQTPGQGLQFLFEYFSETQRNKGNFPGRFSGRQFSNSRSEMNVSTLELGDSALYLCASSFSGTRPGRNTQYFGPGTRLTVL.

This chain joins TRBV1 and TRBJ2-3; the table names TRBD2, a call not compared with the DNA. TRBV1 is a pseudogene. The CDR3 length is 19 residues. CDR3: CTSSQERRRGLAGRDTQYF. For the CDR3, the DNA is TGCACCAGCAGCCAAGAAAGGAGGAGGGGACTAGCGGGCCGGGATACGCAGTATTTT.

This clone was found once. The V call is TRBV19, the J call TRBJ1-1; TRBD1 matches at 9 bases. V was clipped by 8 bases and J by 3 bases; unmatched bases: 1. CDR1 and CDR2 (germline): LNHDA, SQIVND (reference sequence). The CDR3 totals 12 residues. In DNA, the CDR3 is TGTGCCAGTCGGGACAGGGACACTGAAGCTTTCTTT. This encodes CASRDRDTEAFF. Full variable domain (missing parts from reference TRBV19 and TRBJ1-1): DGGITQSPKYLFRKEGQNVTLSCEQNLNHDAMYWYRQDPGQGLRLIYYSQIVNDFQKGDIAEGYSVSREKKESFPLTVTSAQKNPTAFYLCASRDRDTEAFFGQGTRLTVV.

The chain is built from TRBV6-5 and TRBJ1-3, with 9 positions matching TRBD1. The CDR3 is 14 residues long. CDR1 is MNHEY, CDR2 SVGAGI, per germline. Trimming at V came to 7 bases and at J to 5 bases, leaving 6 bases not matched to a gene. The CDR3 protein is CASKLDRGRNTIYF. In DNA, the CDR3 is TGTGCCAGCAAGTTGGACAGGGGAAGAAACACCATATATTTT.

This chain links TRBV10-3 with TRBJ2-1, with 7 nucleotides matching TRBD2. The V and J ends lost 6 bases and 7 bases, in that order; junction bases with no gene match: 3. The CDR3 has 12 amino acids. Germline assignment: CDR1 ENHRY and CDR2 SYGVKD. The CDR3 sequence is CAISLAENEQFF. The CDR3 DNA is TGTGCCATCAGCCTAGCGGAGAATGAGCAGTTCTTC.

The CDR3 DNA reads TGTGCCAGCAGTACAGGTTCCGGGGAGCTGTTTTTT. Amino acids: CASSTGSGELFF. The genes are TRBV12-3 or TRBV12-4 and TRBJ2-2; a possible D gene is TRBD1 (5 bases). This CDR3 comprises 12 residues. V gave up 5 bases and J gave up 6 bases, with 7 bases separating them.

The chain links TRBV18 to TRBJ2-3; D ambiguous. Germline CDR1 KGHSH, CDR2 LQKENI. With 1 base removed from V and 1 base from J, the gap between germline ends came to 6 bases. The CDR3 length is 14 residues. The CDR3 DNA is TGTGCCAGCTCACCACTGGCAGGCACAGATACGCAGTATTTT. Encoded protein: CASSPLAGTDTQYF.

CDR3 protein: CASTGLAVTLGKNIQYF. Here the CDR3 DNA reads TGTGCCAGTACCGGACTAGCGGTGACCCTAGGCAAAAACATTCAGTACTTC. The chain joins TRBV19 to TRBJ2-4, with 10 bases matching TRBD2. The trim removed 7 bases at V and 3 bases at J, leaving 12 bases unmatched. This CDR3 region has 17 residues. Germline V CDR1 and CDR2: LNHDA, SQIVND (reference sequence).

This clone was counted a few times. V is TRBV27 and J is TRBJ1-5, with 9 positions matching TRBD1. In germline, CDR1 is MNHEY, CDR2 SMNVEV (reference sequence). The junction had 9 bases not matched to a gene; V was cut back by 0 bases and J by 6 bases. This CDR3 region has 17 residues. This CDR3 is CASSLSPGGQGSQPQHF. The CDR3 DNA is TGTGCCAGCAGTTTATCGCCCGGAGGACAGGGGAGTCAGCCCCAGCATTTT.

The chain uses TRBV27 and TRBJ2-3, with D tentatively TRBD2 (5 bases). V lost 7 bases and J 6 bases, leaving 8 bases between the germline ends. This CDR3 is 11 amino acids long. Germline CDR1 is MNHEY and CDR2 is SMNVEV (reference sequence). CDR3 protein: CASKGADTQYF. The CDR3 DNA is TGTGCCAGCAAGGGAGCGGATACGCAGTATTTT.

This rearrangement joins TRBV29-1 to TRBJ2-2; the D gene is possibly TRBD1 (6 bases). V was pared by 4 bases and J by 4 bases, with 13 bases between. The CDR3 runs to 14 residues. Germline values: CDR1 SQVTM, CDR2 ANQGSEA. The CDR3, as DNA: TGCAGCGTTGCCCCAGGGGTTGGCACCGGGGAGCTGTTTTTT. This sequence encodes CSVAPGVGTGELFF.

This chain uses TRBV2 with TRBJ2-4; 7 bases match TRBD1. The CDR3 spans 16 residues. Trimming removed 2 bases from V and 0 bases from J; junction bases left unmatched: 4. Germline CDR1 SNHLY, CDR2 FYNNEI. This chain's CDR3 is CASSERQGAAKNIQYF. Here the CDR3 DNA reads TGTGCCAGCAGTGAACGACAGGGTGCAGCCAAAAACATTCAGTACTTC.

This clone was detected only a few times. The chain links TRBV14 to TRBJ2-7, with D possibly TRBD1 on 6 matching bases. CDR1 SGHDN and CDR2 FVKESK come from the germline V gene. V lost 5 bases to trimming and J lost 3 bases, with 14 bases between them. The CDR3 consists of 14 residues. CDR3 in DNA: TGTGCCAGCAGCACCCAGGGGTCCTACTACGAGCAGTACTTC. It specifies CASSTQGSYYEQYF.

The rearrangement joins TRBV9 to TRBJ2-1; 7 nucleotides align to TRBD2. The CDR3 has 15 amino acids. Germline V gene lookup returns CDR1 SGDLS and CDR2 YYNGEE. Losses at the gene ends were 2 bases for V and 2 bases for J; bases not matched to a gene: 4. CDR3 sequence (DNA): TGTGCCAGCAGCGTTGGCGGGAGCACCTACAATGAGCAGTTCTTC. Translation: CASSVGGSTYNEQFF.